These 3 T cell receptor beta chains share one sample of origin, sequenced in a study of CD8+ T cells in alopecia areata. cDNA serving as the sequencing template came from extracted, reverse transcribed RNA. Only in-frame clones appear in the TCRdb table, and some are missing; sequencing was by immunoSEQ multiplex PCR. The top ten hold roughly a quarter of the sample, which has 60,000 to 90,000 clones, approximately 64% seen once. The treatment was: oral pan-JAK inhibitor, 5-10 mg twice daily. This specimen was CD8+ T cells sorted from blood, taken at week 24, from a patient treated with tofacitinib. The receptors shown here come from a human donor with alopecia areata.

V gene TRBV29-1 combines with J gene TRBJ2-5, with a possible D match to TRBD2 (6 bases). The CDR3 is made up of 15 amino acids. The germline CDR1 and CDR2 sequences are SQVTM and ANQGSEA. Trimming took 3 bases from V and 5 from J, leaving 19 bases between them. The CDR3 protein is CSVETIAGRMETQYF. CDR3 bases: TGCAGCGTTGAGACTATCGCAGGGAGGATGGAGACCCAGTACTTC.

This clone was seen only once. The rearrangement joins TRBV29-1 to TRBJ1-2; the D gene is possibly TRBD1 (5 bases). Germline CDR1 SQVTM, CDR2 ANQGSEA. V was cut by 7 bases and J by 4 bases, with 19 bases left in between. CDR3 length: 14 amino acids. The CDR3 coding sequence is TGCAGCGCCCGCATCAGGGAGGGGATCTATGGCTACACCTTC. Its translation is CSARIREGIYGYTF.

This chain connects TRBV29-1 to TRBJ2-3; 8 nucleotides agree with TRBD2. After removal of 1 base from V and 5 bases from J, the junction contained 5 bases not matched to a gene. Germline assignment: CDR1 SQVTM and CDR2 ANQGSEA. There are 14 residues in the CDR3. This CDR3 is CSVEGAGVVDTQYF. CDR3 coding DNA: TGCAGCGTTGAAGGAGCGGGAGTGGTAGATACGCAGTATTTT.